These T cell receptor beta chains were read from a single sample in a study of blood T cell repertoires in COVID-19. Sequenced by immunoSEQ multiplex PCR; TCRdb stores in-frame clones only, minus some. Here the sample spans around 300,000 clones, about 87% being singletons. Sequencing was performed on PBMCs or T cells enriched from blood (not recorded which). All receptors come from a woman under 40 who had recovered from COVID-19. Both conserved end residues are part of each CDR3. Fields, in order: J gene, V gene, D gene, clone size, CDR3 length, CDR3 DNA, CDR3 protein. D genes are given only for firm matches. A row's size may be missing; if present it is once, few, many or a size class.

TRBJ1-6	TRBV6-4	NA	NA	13	TGTGCCAGCAGTGTAAATCGGGAATCACCCCTCCACTTT	CASSVNRESPLHF
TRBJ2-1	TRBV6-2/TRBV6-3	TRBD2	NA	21	TGTGCCAGCAGTTATGGTCGCGATAGCGGGGCCTCGGGCCCCTCCTACAATGAGCAGTTCTTC	CASSYGRDSGASGPSYNEQFF
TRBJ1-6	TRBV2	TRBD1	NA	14	TGTGCCAGCAGTGATCAGGGGGCAGATTCACCCCTCCACTTT	CASSDQGADSPLHF
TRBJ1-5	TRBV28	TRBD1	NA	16	TGTGCCAGCCTGGAAACAGGGGGACGGGGCAATCAGCCCCAGCATTTT	CASLETGGRGNQPQHF
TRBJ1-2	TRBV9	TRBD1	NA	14	TGTGCCAGCAGCGTAGACCAAGAGGGGGCTGGCTACACCTTC	CASSVDQEGAGYTF
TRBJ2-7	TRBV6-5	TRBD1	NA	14	TGTGCCACCTCTAAGCCGGACAGGTTTTGGGAGCAGTACTTC	CATSKPDRFWEQYF
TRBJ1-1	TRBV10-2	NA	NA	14	TGCGCCAGCACACCCGGAAGGGGAAACACTGAAGCTTTCTTT	CASTPGRGNTEAFF
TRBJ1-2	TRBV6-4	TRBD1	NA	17	TGTGCCAGCAGTGAGACCCCTACAGGGGGCTCGGTCTATGGCTACACCTTC	CASSETPTGGSVYGYTF
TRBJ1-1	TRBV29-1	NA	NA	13	TGCAGCTCCACGAGGGACGGAGGGACTGAAGCTTTCTTT	CSSTRDGGTEAFF
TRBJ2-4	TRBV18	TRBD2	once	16	TGTGCCAGCTCACCACCGAGCGGGGTAGCCAAAAACATTCAGTACTTC	CASSPPSGVAKNIQYF
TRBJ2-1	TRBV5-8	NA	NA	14	TGTGCCAGCAGCTTGGGCTGGGGGCTAGGTGAGCAGTTCTTC	CASSLGWGLGEQFF
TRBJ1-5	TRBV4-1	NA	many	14	TGCGCCAGCAGCCAAGAAGGGAGGGCACAGCCCCAGCATTTT	CASSQEGRAQPQHF
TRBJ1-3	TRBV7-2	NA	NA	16	TGTGCCAGCAGCTCCGCACAGGGAGAGTCTGGAAACACCATATATTTT	CASSSAQGESGNTIYF
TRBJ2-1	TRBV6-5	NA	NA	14	TGTGCCAGCAGTCCGTTACGGACCGGGGATGAGCAGTTCTTC	CASSPLRTGDEQFF
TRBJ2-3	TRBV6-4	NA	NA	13	TGTGCCAGCAGTGACTCGAGCGCAGATACGCAGTATTTT	CASSDSSADTQYF
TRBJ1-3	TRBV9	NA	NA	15	TGTGCCAGCAGCGTAAATACCGGCCGGGAAAACACCATATATTTT	CASSVNTGRENTIYF
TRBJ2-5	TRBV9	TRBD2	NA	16	TGTGCCAGCAGCGTCGGCCTAGCGGGGGGAAGAGAGACCCAGTACTTC	CASSVGLAGGRETQYF
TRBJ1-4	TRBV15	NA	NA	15	TGTGCCACCAGCAGGGCTGGGGGGGGAAATGAAAAACTGTTTTTT	CATSRAGGGNEKLFF
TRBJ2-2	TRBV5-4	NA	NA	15	TGTGCCAGCAGCCAGGAAGAAGTGAACACCGGGGAGCTGTTTTTT	CASSQEEVNTGELFF
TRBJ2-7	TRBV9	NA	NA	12	TGTGCCAGCAGCGCCGCGGGCGGGGAGCAGTACTTC	CASSAAGGEQYF
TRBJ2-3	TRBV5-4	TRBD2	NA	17	TGTGCCAGCAGCTCGGGACTAGCGGGGGCTAGCACAGATACGCAGTATTTT	CASSSGLAGASTDTQYF
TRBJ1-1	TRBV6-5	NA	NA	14	TGTGCCAGCAAATTTCGAGGGTTTGACACTGAAGCTTTCTTT	CASKFRGFDTEAFF
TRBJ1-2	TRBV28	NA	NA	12	TGTGCCAGCAGTTATCCATCCGGGGGCTACACCTTC	CASSYPSGGYTF
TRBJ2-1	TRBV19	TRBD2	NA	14	TGTGCCAGTAGTCCGGGGACTAGCGTTATTGAGCAGTTCTTC	CASSPGTSVIEQFF
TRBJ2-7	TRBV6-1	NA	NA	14	TGTGCCAGCAGTGAGCCGGGGGAATCCCACGAGCAGTACTTC	CASSEPGESHEQYF
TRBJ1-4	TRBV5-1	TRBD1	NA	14	TGCGCCAGCAGCTCGGGACAGGGGAATGAAAAACTGTTTTTT	CASSSGQGNEKLFF
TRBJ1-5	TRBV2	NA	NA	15	TGTGCCAGCAGTGAGTACAGATTTGAGAATCAGCCCCAGCATTTT	CASSEYRFENQPQHF
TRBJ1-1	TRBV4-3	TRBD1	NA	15	TGCGCCAGCAGCCAAGCGGGACAGGGTAATTCTGAAGCTTTCTTT	CASSQAGQGNSEAFF
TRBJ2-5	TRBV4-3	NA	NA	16	TGCGCCAGCAGCCAAGATCCCGGCGGGGTAGGGGAGACCCAGTACTTC	CASSQDPGGVGETQYF
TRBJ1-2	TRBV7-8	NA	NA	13	TGTGCCAGCAGCTTAGGACAAATCTATGGCTACACCTTC	CASSLGQIYGYTF
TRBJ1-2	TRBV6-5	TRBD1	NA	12	TGTGCCTGCGGACAGGGAGCAGGCGGCTACACCTTC	CACGQGAGGYTF
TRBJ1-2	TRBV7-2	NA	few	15	TGTGCCAGCAGCTTAGGGCGCGGCCCTAACTATGGCTACACCTTC	CASSLGRGPNYGYTF
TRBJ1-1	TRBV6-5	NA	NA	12	TGTGCCAGCAGTTACTCCTCTCCCCCAGCTTTCTTT	CASSYSSPPAFF
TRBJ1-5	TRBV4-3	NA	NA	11	TGCGCCAGAGCTAGCAATCAGCCCCAGCATTTT	CARASNQPQHF
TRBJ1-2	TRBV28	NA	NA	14	TGTGCCAGCGCCCGATCGGGGTTCAACTATGGCTACACCTTC	CASARSGFNYGYTF
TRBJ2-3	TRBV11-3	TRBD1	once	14	TGTGCCAGCAGCCCAGGACAGGCCACAGATACGCAGTATTTT	CASSPGQATDTQYF
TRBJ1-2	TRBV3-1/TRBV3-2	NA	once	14	TGTGCCAGCAGCCAAGATCCATGGGCCTATGGCTACACCTTC	CASSQDPWAYGYTF
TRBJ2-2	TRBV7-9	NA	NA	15	TGTGCCAGCAGCTTAAGGACTGCGAACACCGGGGAGCTGTTTTTT	CASSLRTANTGELFF
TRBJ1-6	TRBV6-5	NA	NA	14	TGTGCCAGCAGTCATCGATCGGCGGGTTCACCCCTCCACTTT	CASSHRSAGSPLHF
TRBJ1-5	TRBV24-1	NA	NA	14	TGTGCCACCAGTGATTTACAGGGTACCCAGCCCCAGCATTTT	CATSDLQGTQPQHF
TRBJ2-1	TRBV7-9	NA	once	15	TGTGCCAGCAGCCCGCGGGGAAGCTCCTACAATGAGCAGTTCTTC	CASSPRGSSYNEQFF
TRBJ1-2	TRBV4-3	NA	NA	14	TGCGCCAGCAGCCAAAAGGCGCAGGGAGGTGGCTACACCTTC	CASSQKAQGGGYTF
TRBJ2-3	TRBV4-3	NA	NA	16	TGCGCCAGCAGCCAAGATCTCAGGGGTTTCACAGATACGCAGTATTTT	CASSQDLRGFTDTQYF
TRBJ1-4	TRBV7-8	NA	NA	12	TGTGCCAGCAGCCCCTCCGGTGAAAAACTGTTTTTT	CASSPSGEKLFF
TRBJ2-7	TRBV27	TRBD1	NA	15	TGTGCCAGCAGTTTATCCGGGACAGGGTTGGGCGAGCAGTACTTC	CASSLSGTGLGEQYF
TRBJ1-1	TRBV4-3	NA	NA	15	TGCGCCAGCAGCCAGGGGGGACGGGAGAACACTGAAGCTTTCTTT	CASSQGGRENTEAFF
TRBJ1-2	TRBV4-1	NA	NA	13	TGCGCCAGCAGCCAAGAAGGGGGCTATGGCTACACCTTC	CASSQEGGYGYTF
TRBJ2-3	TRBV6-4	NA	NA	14	TGTGCCAGCAGTGAGGCGGGGCCCACAGATACGCAGTATTTT	CASSEAGPTDTQYF
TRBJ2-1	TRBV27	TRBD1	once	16	TGTGCCAGCAGTTCTCCCAGGGGGCTGACCTACAATGAGCAGTTCTTC	CASSSPRGLTYNEQFF
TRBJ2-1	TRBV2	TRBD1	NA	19	TGTGCCAGCAGTGAACCAATTACGGGCAGGACAGGGTGGTACAATGAGCAGTTCTTC	CASSEPITGRTGWYNEQFF
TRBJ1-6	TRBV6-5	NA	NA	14	TGTGCCAGCAGTCCCGGACAGAATAATTCACCCCTCCACTTT	CASSPGQNNSPLHF
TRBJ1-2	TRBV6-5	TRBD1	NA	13	TGTGCCAGCAGTTTAAGGGACAGAAGGGTCTACACCTTC	CASSLRDRRVYTF
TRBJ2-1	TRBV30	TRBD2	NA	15	TGTGCCTGGAGTGTACCTAGCGGGGGTTACAATGAGCAGTTCTTC	CAWSVPSGGYNEQFF